These 29 T cell receptor beta chains originate from one sample sequenced in a study of cytomegalovirus exposure and HLA in healthy donors. Primers: 60 Vbeta forward and 13 Jbeta reverse. The table came from immunoSEQ multiplex PCR; TCRdb's copy has only in-frame clones and leaves some out. Altogether over 50,000 clones are present, about 69% being singletons, with the ten largest covering roughly 36%. Sample: PBMCs. The receptors were gathered from a man in his forties in good health and CMV-seropositive.

This clone was observed a few times. The chain links TRBV7-2 to TRBJ2-7; D unresolved. Looked up from germline, CDR1 is SGHTA and CDR2 is FQGNSA. The CDR3 consists of 14 residues. The V end lost 0 bases, the J end lost 0 bases, and 6 bases lay between the germline ends. The CDR3 loop reads CASSLAYGSYEQYF. The CDR3 coding sequence is TGTGCCAGCAGCTTAGCATACGGCTCCTACGAGCAGTACTTC. Complete variable domain (other parts from reference TRBV7-2 and TRBJ2-7): GAGVSQSPSNKVTEKGKDVELRCDPISGHTALYWYRQSLGQGLEFLIYFQGNSAPDKSGLPSDRFSAERTGGSVSTLTIQRTQQEDSAVYLCASSLAYGSYEQYFGPGTRLTVT.

This clone was counted many times. The CDR3 DNA reads as TGTGCCTGTGAGCGGAACACTGAAGCTTTCTTT. This sequence encodes CACERNTEAFF. This chain connects TRBV30 to TRBJ1-1; D is ambiguous. This CDR3 is built from 11 residues. V shed 6 bases and J shed 1 base, with 6 bases lying between them. Germline V lookup: CDR1 GTSNPN, CDR2 SVGIG (reference sequence).

The chain is built from TRBV18 and TRBJ1-2; 9 bases line up with TRBD1. This CDR3 has 14 residues. Unmatched junction bases numbered 7, after V lost 3 bases and J lost 8 bases. Per germline, CDR1 KGHSH and CDR2 LQKENI. The DNA for the CDR3 is TGTGCCAGCTCACCGGAGGGACAGGGTGGCGGCTACACCTTC. Translation: CASSPEGQGGGYTF.

CDR3 sequence (DNA): TGTGCCACCAGCAGAGACCAGGGGGCGAGATCCTACGAGCAGTACTTC. It translates to CATSRDQGARSYEQYF. The chain combines TRBV15 with TRBJ2-7, with TRBD1 matching over 8 bases. With 0 bases clipped from V and 1 base from J, the junction kept 5 bases outside the gene matches. Per germline, CDR1 LNHNV and CDR2 YYDKDF (reference sequence). The CDR3 runs 16 residues.

This clone was detected only once. This chain connects TRBV19 to TRBJ1-1, with 7 positions matching TRBD1. V lost 7 bases to trimming and J lost 7 bases; unmatched junction nucleotides: 9. Germline CDR1 is LNHDA and CDR2 is SQIVND (reference sequence). The CDR3 has 13 residues. The CDR3, as DNA: TGTGCCAGTAATTACCGGGACAGCAGTGAAGCTTTCTTT. Its translation: CASNYRDSSEAFF. Full variable domain (outside the CDR3, taken from reference TRBV19 and TRBJ1-1): DGGITQSPKYLFRKEGQNVTLSCEQNLNHDAMYWYRQDPGQGLRLIYYSQIVNDFQKGDIAEGYSVSREKKESFPLTVTSAQKNPTAFYLCASNYRDSSEAFFGQGTRLTVV.

The chain uses TRBV5-6 and TRBJ1-2; 10 bases agree with TRBD1. The CDR3 is made up of 13 amino acids. The V and J ends lost 3 bases and 8 bases, in that order; junction bases with no gene match: 4. Germline-derived CDR1 and CDR2 are SGHDT and YYEEEE. CDR3 coding DNA: TGTGCCAGCAGCTGGGACAGGGGAGAAGGCTACACCTTC. Protein product: CASSWDRGEGYTF.

The chain uses TRBV19 and TRBJ2-1; 10 bases align to TRBD1. Germline CDR1 LNHDA, CDR2 SQIVND (reference sequence). The CDR3 extends over 16 amino acids. V lost 2 bases and J lost 8; bases outside the gene matches: 9. The CDR3 loop is CASSIRQGARSHEQFF. DNA for the CDR3: TGTGCCAGTAGTATAAGACAGGGGGCGCGATCACATGAGCAGTTCTTC.

This clone was recorded once. The V gene is TRBV2, the J gene TRBJ1-3, with TRBD1 as a possible D gene (5 bases). CDR1 is SNHLY and CDR2 is FYNNEI in the germline V gene. The CDR3 length is 16 residues. Trimming pared 5 bases from V and 0 bases from J, leaving 14 bases between. This CDR3 reads CASSMDIALSGNTIYF. CDR3 in DNA: TGTGCCAGCAGTATGGACATTGCCCTCTCTGGAAACACCATATATTTT. The full variable domain, completed using reference TRBV2 and TRBJ1-3, is EPEVTQTPSHQVTQMGQEVILRCVPISNHLYFYWYRQILGQKVEFLVSFYNNEISEKSEIFDDQFSVERPDGSNFTLKIRSTKLEDSAMYFCASSMDIALSGNTIYFGEGSWLTVV.

The rearrangement joins TRBV7-9 to TRBJ2-3, with TRBD1 identical over 7 bases. Germline V gene data show CDR1 as SEHNR and CDR2 as FQNEAQ (reference sequence). The V segment lost 5 bases and the J segment 6 bases; nucleotides outside the gene matches: 14. CDR3 length equals 16 residues. This chain's CDR3 is CASSGNNRGFSDTQYF. The CDR3 DNA reads TGTGCCAGCAGCGGTAATAACAGGGGTTTTTCGGATACGCAGTATTTT.

The J gene is TRBJ2-1, the V gene TRBV2; TRBD1 aligns across 7 bases. Germline assignment: CDR1 SNHLY and CDR2 FYNNEI. CDR3 length: 15 residues. Trimming took 4 bases from V and 0 from J; bases not matched to a gene: 3. The CDR3 DNA reads TGTGCCAGCAGTGTGACAGGGAGCTCCTACAATGAGCAGTTCTTC. Amino acid sequence: CASSVTGSSYNEQFF.

The V gene is TRBV9, the J gene TRBJ1-2; 8 bases are shared with TRBD1. Germline V gene lookup returns CDR1 SGDLS and CDR2 YYNGEE. Unmatched junction bases numbered 12, after V lost 4 bases and J lost 1 base. The length of the CDR3 is 17 residues. In nucleotides, the CDR3 is TGTGCCAGCAGCCCCCAGGACAGGGCCCCATTTAACTATGGCTACACCTTC. Residues: CASSPQDRAPFNYGYTF.

The genes are TRBV27 and TRBJ1-2; a possible D gene is TRBD1 (6 bases). With 8 bases removed from V and 2 bases from J, the gap between germline ends came to 18 bases. Germline values: CDR1 MNHEY, CDR2 SMNVEV (reference sequence). The CDR3 is made up of 15 amino acids. The CDR3 loop is CASRVLGGANYGYTF. CDR3 nucleotide sequence: TGTGCCAGCCGAGTCCTAGGGGGGGCGAACTATGGCTACACCTTC.

J is TRBJ1-1 and V is TRBV5-1; 7 positions agree with TRBD1. This CDR3 spans 14 amino acids. Germline assignment: CDR1 SGHRS and CDR2 YFSETQ. Germline trimming cut 1 base from V and 2 bases from J; bases unmatched to any gene: 2. CDR3 protein: CASSLRQGNTEAFF. CDR3 sequence (DNA): TGCGCCAGCAGCTTGCGACAGGGCAACACTGAAGCTTTCTTT.

This rearrangement joins TRBV5-1 to TRBJ1-5, with 7 positions matching TRBD1. The CDR3 spans 15 residues. The germline V gene has CDR1 SGHRS and CDR2 YFSETQ. Trimming cost V 0 bases and J 5 bases; bases outside gene matches: 5. DNA for the CDR3: TGCGCCAGCAGCTTGGCGGGACAGAAGTATCAGCCCCAGCATTTT. Protein product: CASSLAGQKYQPQHF.

V is TRBV30 and J is TRBJ2-5, with 14 positions matching TRBD2. Germline loops: CDR1 GTSNPN, CDR2 SVGIG (reference sequence). The CDR3 has 14 amino acids. The V gene end was trimmed by 7 bases and the J gene end by 1 base; junction bases not matched to a gene: 2. The CDR3 DNA follows: TGTGCCTTCGGACTAGCGGGGGGCCAAGAGACCCAGTACTTC. Its protein is CAFGLAGGQETQYF.

The CDR3 DNA sequence: TGTGCCAGCATCGGACTGGGCTATGGCTACACCTTC. Amino acid sequence: CASIGLGYGYTF. The chain recombines TRBV2 with TRBJ1-2; no definite D call. CDR3 length equals 12 residues. CDR1 is SNHLY, CDR2 FYNNEI, per germline. Trimming stripped 7 bases from V and 4 bases from J, with 10 bases between.

The CDR3 loop is CAWSKTTGELFF. The CDR3 DNA reads as TGTGCCTGGAGTAAGACAACCGGGGAGCTGTTTTTT. V gene TRBV30 combines with J gene TRBJ2-2; D gene uncertain. The ends were cut back, 2 bases at V and 5 bases at J, with 6 bases in the middle. Germline CDR1 reads GTSNPN; CDR2 reads SVGIG (reference sequence). The CDR3 consists of 12 residues.

Written as DNA, the CDR3 is TGTGCCTCGAGGAGGACCGGGGAGCTGTTTTTT. Amino acid sequence: CASRRTGELFF. The chain combines TRBV7-3 with TRBJ2-2; the D gene is possibly TRBD2 (5 bases). V gave up 11 bases and J gave up 5 bases, with 9 bases separating them. Germline V gene data show CDR1 as SGHTA and CDR2 as FQGTGA. This CDR3 is 11 amino acids long.

The rearrangement joins TRBV25-1 to TRBJ1-1; 8 bases fit TRBD1. Per germline, CDR1 MGHDK and CDR2 SYGVNS. The V gene end was trimmed by 6 bases and the J gene end by 0 bases; junction bases not matched to a gene: 0. The CDR3 covers 13 residues. The CDR3 protein is CASRDRVNTEAFF. The CDR3 nucleotides read TGTGCCAGCAGGGACAGGGTGAACACTGAAGCTTTCTTT. The whole variable domain, remainder taken from reference TRBV25-1 and TRBJ1-1, is EADIYQTPRYLVIGTGKKITLECSQTMGHDKMYWYQQDPGMELHLIHYSYGVNSTEKGDLSSESTVSRIRTEHFPLTLESARPSHTSQYLCASRDRVNTEAFFGQGTRLTVV.

This clone turned up a few times. The chain links TRBV5-1 to TRBJ2-3, with TRBD2 identical over 7 bases. This CDR3 comprises 15 residues. Per the germline V gene, CDR1 is SGHRS and CDR2 is YFSETQ. Germline trimming cut 0 bases from V and 9 bases from J; bases unmatched to any gene: 10. The CDR3 DNA is TGCGCCAGCAGCTTGGAGGTGGGGGAGGGCCGGACGCAGTATTTT. Encoded protein: CASSLEVGEGRTQYF.

A note on this clone: It differs at one base from a far larger clone, so likely a read error. Other DNA sequences within the sample encode an identical CDR3. The chain uses TRBV6-5 and TRBJ1-1; 10 bases line up with TRBD1. This CDR3 is 13 amino acids long. Germline loops: CDR1 MNHEY, CDR2 SVGAGI. CDR3 loop: CASRRQGATEAFF. CDR3 nucleotides: TGTGCTAGCAGGCGACAGGGGGCAACTGAAGCTTTCTTT.

The chain carries TRBV5-1 and TRBJ1-1; 10 bases match TRBD1. V lost 2 bases to trimming and J lost 6 bases; unmatched junction nucleotides: 4. The CDR3 totals 14 residues. Per germline, CDR1 SGHRS and CDR2 YFSETQ. The CDR3 DNA sequence: TGCGCCAGCAGCTTAGGACAGGGGGTTGCTGAAGCTTTCTTT. This codes for CASSLGQGVAEAFF.

This sequence joins TRBV6-5 and TRBJ1-3; D is possibly TRBD1 (5 bases). Germline CDR1 is MNHEY and CDR2 is SVGAGI. The CDR3 loop spans 15 amino acids. Trimming cost V 0 bases and J 0 bases, with 6 bases left between them. This CDR3 reads CASSYSRDSGNTIYF. The CDR3, as DNA: TGTGCCAGCAGTTACTCCAGGGACTCTGGAAACACCATATATTTT.

V usage is TRBV6-5 and J usage is TRBJ1-3; 9 nucleotides line up with TRBD1. The ends lost 7 bases at V and 7 bases at J; junction bases unmatched: 11. This CDR3 has 15 residues. Germline assignment: CDR1 MNHEY and CDR2 SVGAGI. Here the CDR3 DNA reads TGTGCCAGCATCCCTTCCACAGGGGGCGTGAACACCATATATTTT. Residues: CASIPSTGGVNTIYF.

This clone has just one count. The V and J genes are TRBV7-7 and TRBJ2-5, with unresolved D. The CDR3 runs 15 residues. V lost 6 bases, J lost 2 bases, and 16 bases lay in between. Looked up from germline, CDR1 is SSHAT and CDR2 is FNYEAQ (reference sequence). CDR3 DNA sequence: TGTGCCAGCAGTCACTCCTTCCGTACGCAAGAGACCCAGTACTTC. It specifies CASSHSFRTQETQYF.

The chain couples TRBV7-8 to TRBJ2-2, with 8 nucleotides matching TRBD1. The CDR3 loop spans 16 amino acids. The ends lost 4 bases at V and 4 bases at J; junction bases unmatched: 8. Germline CDR1 SGHVS, CDR2 FQNEAQ. The CDR3 DNA sequence: TGTGCCAGCAGCTCCGGACAGGGTCTTTTCACCGGGGAGCTGTTTTTT. As protein: CASSSGQGLFTGELFF.

This clone was seen more than once but under ten times. This chain uses TRBV30 with TRBJ1-2; D uncertain. Germline-derived CDR1 and CDR2 are GTSNPN and SVGIG (reference sequence). This CDR3 contains 13 residues. Trimming removed 0 bases at V and 3 bases at J, with 8 bases between. The CDR3 DNA sequence: TGTGCCTGGAGTGTACTACATGACTATGGCTACACCTTC. Translation: CAWSVLHDYGYTF.

In this sample, this clone turned up a few times. The chain couples TRBV5-6 to TRBJ1-6, with a possible D match to TRBD1 (6 bases). There are 15 residues in the CDR3. V gave up 3 bases and J gave up 9 bases, with 16 bases separating them. Germline-derived CDR1 and CDR2 are SGHDT and YYEEEE. CDR3: CASSSVGTYGSPLHF. DNA for the CDR3: TGTGCCAGCAGCTCGGTAGGGACATACGGTTCACCCCTCCACTTT.

This clone has just a few counts. The V and J genes are TRBV18 and TRBJ2-3; TRBD2 matches at 9 bases. This CDR3 region has 15 residues. CDR1 and CDR2 from the germline V gene are KGHSH and LQKENI. The ends lost 2 bases at V and 4 bases at J; junction bases unmatched: 4. This CDR3 reads CASSPGGGAPDTQYF. The CDR3 bases are TGTGCCAGCTCACCAGGCGGGGGGGCCCCAGATACGCAGTATTTT.